This entry concerns a single TCR beta chain. This sample was taken from a study of blood T cell repertoires in COVID-19. Sequenced by immunoSEQ multiplex PCR; TCRdb stores in-frame clones only, minus some. The table has roughly 300,000 clones, roughly 87% seen once; the top ten hold roughly 1%. CDR3 size: 14 residues. V was clipped by 8 bases and J by 2 bases; unmatched bases: 8. Germline lookup yields CDR1 MDHEN and CDR2 SYDVKM. Sequencing was carried out using PBMCs or T cells enriched from blood (not recorded which). The rearrangement joins TRBV28 to TRBJ2-7; 8 bases match TRBD1. The sequence came from a woman younger than 45 who had recovered from COVID-19. CDR3 DNA: TGTGCCAGCCGGGGACAGGATTTTACCTACGAGCAGTACTTC. Its translation: CASRGQDFTYEQYF.